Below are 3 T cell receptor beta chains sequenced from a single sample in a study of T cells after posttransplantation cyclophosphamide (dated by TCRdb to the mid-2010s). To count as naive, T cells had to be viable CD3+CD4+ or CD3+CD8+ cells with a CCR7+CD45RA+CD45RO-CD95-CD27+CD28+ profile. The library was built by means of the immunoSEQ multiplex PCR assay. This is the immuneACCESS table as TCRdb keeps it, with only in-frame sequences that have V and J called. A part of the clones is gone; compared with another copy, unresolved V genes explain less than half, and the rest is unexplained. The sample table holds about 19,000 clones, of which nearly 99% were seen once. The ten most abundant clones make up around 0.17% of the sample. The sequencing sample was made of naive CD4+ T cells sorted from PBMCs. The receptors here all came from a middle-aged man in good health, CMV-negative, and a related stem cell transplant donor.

CDR3 DNA sequence: TGTGCCAGCAGCCAAAGCGGGAGCTTCTACGAGCAGTACTTC. Encoded protein: CASSQSGSFYEQYF. The J gene is TRBJ2-7, the V gene TRBV14; 8 bases fit TRBD2. The CDR3 extends over 14 amino acids. Germline lookup yields CDR1 SGHDN and CDR2 FVKESK. J gave up 3 bases and V 2 bases, and 3 bases lay outside the gene matches.

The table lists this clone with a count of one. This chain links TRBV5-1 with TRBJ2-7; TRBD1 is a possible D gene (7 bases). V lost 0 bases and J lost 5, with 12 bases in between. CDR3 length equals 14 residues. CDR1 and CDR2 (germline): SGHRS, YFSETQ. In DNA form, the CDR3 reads TGCGCCAGCAGCTTGGACAGGGGAGGTGACGAGCAGTACTTC. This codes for CASSLDRGGDEQYF.

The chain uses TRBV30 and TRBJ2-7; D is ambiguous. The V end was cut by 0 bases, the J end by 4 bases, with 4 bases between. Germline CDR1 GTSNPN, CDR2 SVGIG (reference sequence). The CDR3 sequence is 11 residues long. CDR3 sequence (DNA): TGTGCCTGGAGTGTACAGTACGAGCAGTACTTC. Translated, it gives CAWSVQYEQYF.